These 26 T cell receptor beta chains were all obtained from the same sample, sequenced in a study of cytomegalovirus exposure and HLA in healthy donors. Researchers ran the PCR with 60 Vbeta and 13 Jbeta primers. Sequenced by immunoSEQ multiplex PCR; TCRdb stores in-frame clones only, minus some. Of approximately 100,000 clones in the sample, 60% to 85% were seen once. Sample: PBMCs. All receptors come from a middle-aged man in good health and CMV-seronegative.

The rearrangement uses TRBV7-9 and TRBJ1-2, with TRBD1 matching over 10 bases. This CDR3 spans 16 amino acids. Germline V gives CDR1 SEHNR, CDR2 FQNEAQ (reference sequence). V lost 1 base, J lost 5 bases, and 7 bases stayed unmatched. The CDR3: CASSLGGTGANYGYTF. In DNA form, the CDR3 reads TGTGCCAGCAGCTTAGGGGGGACAGGGGCAAATTATGGCTACACCTTC.

This clone occurred a few times. The chain carries TRBV6-1 and TRBJ2-1; 8 bases fit TRBD1. Germline V gives CDR1 MNHNS, CDR2 SASEGT. The V segment lost 7 bases and the J segment 5 bases; nucleotides outside the gene matches: 10. The CDR3 covers 15 residues. CDR3 bases: TGTGCCAGCATTCCCCCCGGGACAGGAAACAATGAGCAGTTCTTC. Translation: CASIPPGTGNNEQFF.

The chain has TRBV28 and TRBJ1-2; 8 positions agree with TRBD1. The CDR3 runs 13 residues. The V gene end was trimmed by 6 bases and the J gene end by 4 bases; junction bases not matched to a gene: 4. Germline assignment: CDR1 MDHEN and CDR2 SYDVKM. Written as DNA, the CDR3 is TGTGCCAGCAGCATCGACAGGGGCTATGGCTACACCTTC. It yields the protein CASSIDRGYGYTF.

The CDR3 loop reads CASRTGEYNSPLHF. As DNA, the CDR3 is TGTGCCAGTCGGACAGGGGAATATAATTCACCCCTCCACTTT. V is TRBV6-5 and J is TRBJ1-6; 9 bases fit TRBD1. CDR1 and CDR2 (germline): MNHEY, SVGAGI. The CDR3 is made up of 14 amino acids. Germline trimming cut 9 bases from V and 4 bases from J; bases unmatched to any gene: 4.

For the CDR3, the DNA is TGTGCCAGCAGCCAAGGGGGGGGGAACTCAAACATTCAGTACTTC. It is translated as CASSQGGGNSNIQYF. The chain couples TRBV4-2 to TRBJ2-4; 7 nucleotides line up with TRBD2. Trimming at V came to 1 base and at J to 6 bases, leaving 6 bases not matched to a gene. This CDR3 region has 15 residues. Per the germline V gene, CDR1 is LGHNA and CDR2 is YNFKEQ.

In its sample, this clone was seen once. V and J are TRBV9 and TRBJ2-1; tentative D call: TRBD2 (6 bases). Germline V gives CDR1 SGDLS, CDR2 YYNGEE. V was cut by 0 bases and J by 4 bases, with 11 bases left in between. This CDR3 is 15 amino acids long. CDR3 nucleotide sequence: TGTGCCAGCAGCGTAGTGGTGGGGGGATACAATGAGCAGTTCTTC. Translating it yields CASSVVVGGYNEQFF.

The genes are TRBV11-2 and TRBJ2-5; no definite D call. The CDR3 runs to 11 residues. The germline gives CDR1 SGHAT, CDR2 FQNNGV. V shed 5 bases and J shed 2 bases, with 3 bases lying between them. This chain's CDR3 is CASSRQETQYF. The CDR3 DNA reads as TGTGCCAGCAGCCGTCAAGAGACCCAGTACTTC. Supplemented by reference TRBV11-2 and TRBJ2-5, the full variable domain reads EAGVAQSPRYKIIEKRQSVAFWCNPISGHATLYWYQQILGQGPKLLIQFQNNGVVDDSQLPKDRFSAERLKGVDSTLKIQPAKLEDSAVYLCASSRQETQYFGPGTRLLVL.

This clone was seen once. V and J are TRBV11-2 and TRBJ2-3; D is uncertain. The ends were cut back, 3 bases at V and 2 bases at J, with 9 bases in the middle. The germline V gene encodes CDR1 SGHAT and CDR2 FQNNGV. The CDR3 covers 14 residues. The CDR3 spells CASSFDLLTDTQYF. CDR3 nucleotide sequence: TGTGCCAGCAGCTTCGACTTACTCACAGATACGCAGTATTTT.

CDR3 region: CASSYASRDYTF. The CDR3 DNA reads TGTGCCAGCAGTTACGCATCGAGGGACTACACCTTC. The gene calls are TRBV6-5 and TRBJ1-2, with unresolved D. This CDR3 spans 12 amino acids. CDR1 is MNHEY, CDR2 SVGAGI, per germline. Trimming removed 2 bases at V and 10 bases at J, with 11 bases between.

The CDR3 spells CASSVGTSYEQFF. Here the CDR3 DNA reads TGTGCCAGCAGCGTAGGGACTAGCTATGAGCAGTTCTTC. The rearrangement uses TRBV9 and TRBJ2-1; 8 bases match TRBD2. CDR1 is SGDLS and CDR2 is YYNGEE in the germline V gene. After removal of 0 bases from V and 8 bases from J, the junction contained 1 base not matched to a gene. This CDR3 is built from 13 residues.

V and J are TRBV6-8 and TRBJ1-5; 8 bases agree with TRBD1. Trimming removed 2 bases from V and 7 bases from J; junction bases left unmatched: 7. The CDR3 is 15 residues long. CDR1 is MNHGY, CDR2 SAAAGT, per germline. DNA for the CDR3: TGTGCCAGCAGTTACCCTCAGGGGGCTAGGCAGCCCCAGCATTTT. Translating gives CASSYPQGARQPQHF.

V is TRBV19 and J is TRBJ1-4; D may be TRBD1 (6 bases). Per germline, CDR1 LNHDA and CDR2 SQIVND (reference sequence). This CDR3 spans 16 amino acids. The germline V and J ends were trimmed by 6 bases and 6 bases, with 20 bases remaining between them. CDR3 coding DNA: TGTGCCAGTAGCCACCCCCTACAGGGTTCGGATGAAAAACTGTTTTTT. Protein: CASSHPLQGSDEKLFF. Drawing the rest from reference TRBV19 and TRBJ1-4, the complete variable domain is DGGITQSPKYLFRKEGQNVTLSCEQNLNHDAMYWYRQDPGQGLRLIYYSQIVNDFQKGDIAEGYSVSREKKESFPLTVTSAQKNPTAFYLCASSHPLQGSDEKLFFGSGTQLSVL.

The J gene is TRBJ2-5, the V gene TRBV5-6; D gene uncertain. The CDR3 totals 14 residues. Germline CDR1 SGHDT, CDR2 YYEEEE. V was trimmed by 1 base and J by 2 bases, leaving 9 bases between them. CDR3 sequence (DNA): TGTGCCAGCAGCTTGTGGGCACGTCAAGAGACCCAGTACTTC. Protein sequence: CASSLWARQETQYF. Combining the CDR3 with reference TRBV5-6 and TRBJ2-5 gives the whole variable domain DAGVTQSPTHLIKTRGQQVTLRCSPKSGHDTVSWYQQALGQGPQFIFQYYEEEERQRGNFPDRFSGHQFPNYSSELNVNALLLGDSALYLCASSLWARQETQYFGPGTRLLVL.

The gene calls are TRBV9 and TRBJ2-1; 7 bases agree with TRBD1. With V trimmed by 2 bases and J by 7 bases, 9 bases remained unmatched. The CDR3 covers 15 residues. Germline CDR1 is SGDLS and CDR2 is YYNGEE. In DNA, the CDR3 is TGTGCCAGCAGCGTCCAAGGGGGCAGAGGAAATGAGCAGTTCTTC. It is translated as CASSVQGGRGNEQFF.

J is TRBJ1-1 and V is TRBV11-1, with D maybe TRBD1 (6 bases). V was clipped by 5 bases and J by 4 bases, with 14 bases between them. Germline V CDR1 and CDR2: SGHAT, FQDESV (reference sequence). The CDR3 is made up of 14 amino acids. CDR3 sequence reads: CASSVQTGPTEAFF. The CDR3 bases are TGTGCCAGCAGCGTACAAACAGGGCCCACTGAAGCTTTCTTT.

The chain has TRBV15 and TRBJ2-2; D remains unclear. Per germline, CDR1 LNHNV and CDR2 YYDKDF (reference sequence). Trimming took off 0 bases at V and 2 bases at J, with 10 bases between the two ends. The CDR3 is made up of 16 amino acids. CDR3: CATSREYSYNTGELFF. For the CDR3, the DNA is TGTGCCACCAGCAGAGAGTACAGCTATAACACCGGGGAGCTGTTTTTT.

V is TRBV5-1 and J is TRBJ1-2, with 7 bases matching TRBD1. The CDR3 runs to 15 residues. From germline, CDR1 is SGHRS and CDR2 YFSETQ. V dropped 0 bases and J dropped 0; count of bases not matched to a gene: 2. CDR3 sequence (DNA): TGCGCCAGCAGCTTGGGACAGGGCACTAACTATGGCTACACCTTC. Encoded protein: CASSLGQGTNYGYTF. Complete variable domain (other parts from reference TRBV5-1 and TRBJ1-2): KAGVTQTPRYLIKTRGQQVTLSCSPISGHRSVSWYQQTPGQGLQFLFEYFSETQRNKGNFPGRFSGRQFSNSRSEMNVSTLELGDSALYLCASSLGQGTNYGYTFGSGTRLTVV.

The V call is TRBV7-9, the J call TRBJ2-1; TRBD1 aligns across 8 bases. V shed 3 bases and J 5 bases; nucleotides not matched to a gene: 12. CDR1 is SEHNR and CDR2 is FQNEAQ in the germline V gene (reference sequence). This CDR3 is 17 amino acids long. The CDR3 nucleotides are TGTGCCAGCAGCTTCAGGGGGGCCTGGACAGGGAACAATGAGCAGTTCTTC. Protein sequence: CASSFRGAWTGNNEQFF.

J is TRBJ1-6 and V is TRBV5-1, with D possibly matching TRBD1 (5 bases). V was pared by 2 bases and J by 7 bases, with 10 bases between. Germline CDR1 reads SGHRS; CDR2 reads YFSETQ. This CDR3 is built from 14 residues. The CDR3 loop is CASSLREGNSPLHF. The CDR3 nucleotides are TGCGCCAGCAGCTTAAGGGAGGGGAATTCACCCCTCCACTTT.

This clone occurred once. This CDR3 is CASSQAQTGGQYF. CDR3 bases: TGCGCCAGCAGCCAAGCACAGACAGGGGGTCAGTACTTC. V gene TRBV4-1 combines with J gene TRBJ2-4, with 9 bases that match TRBD1. The CDR3 sequence is 13 residues long. The V segment lost 1 base and the J segment 12 bases; nucleotides outside the gene matches: 4. CDR1 is MGHRA, CDR2 YSYEKL, per germline.

V and J are TRBV10-2 and TRBJ2-6, with 10 bases aligning to TRBD1. Germline V CDR1 and CDR2: WSHSY, SAAADI. Unmatched junction bases numbered 4, after V lost 8 bases and J lost 3 bases. The CDR3 loop spans 15 amino acids. The DNA for the CDR3 is TGCGCCAGCCAGACAGGGGGCAGTGGGGCCAACGTCCTGACTTTC. It specifies CASQTGGSGANVLTF.

The chain employs TRBV30 and TRBJ1-1, with a weak D call TRBD1 (5 bases). Germline values: CDR1 GTSNPN, CDR2 SVGIG (reference sequence). V gave up 5 bases and J gave up 5 bases, with 12 bases separating them. The CDR3 is 12 amino acids. The CDR3 nucleotides are TGTGCCTGGGGGGGGTTATGGACTGAAGCTTTCTTT. It is translated as CAWGGLWTEAFF.

The CDR3 loop is CASSFQENTEAFF. Here the CDR3 DNA reads TGTGCCAGCAGCTTTCAGGAGAACACTGAAGCTTTCTTT. The chain couples TRBV7-3 to TRBJ1-1; no clear D gene. V was trimmed by 3 bases and J by 1 base, leaving 6 bases between them. Germline CDR1 is SGHTA and CDR2 is FQGTGA. There are 13 residues in the CDR3.

V and J are TRBV4-2 and TRBJ1-5; D remains ambiguous. V dropped 1 base and J dropped 1 base, with 11 bases sitting between them. CDR1 is LGHNA and CDR2 is YNFKEQ in the germline V gene. The length of the CDR3 is 16 residues. The CDR3, as DNA: TGTGCCAGCAGCCAAGGTAGCCGCGGGAGCAATCAGCCCCAGCATTTT. Protein product: CASSQGSRGSNQPQHF.

This sequence joins TRBV9 and TRBJ2-2; 7 bases match TRBD1. CDR3 length: 14 residues. V lost 0 bases to trimming and J lost 7 bases; unmatched junction nucleotides: 3. CDR1 and CDR2 from the germline V gene are SGDLS and YYNGEE. As DNA, the CDR3 is TGTGCCAGCAGCGTAGCTGGGACAGACGGGGAGCTGTTTTTT. Translation gives CASSVAGTDGELFF.

The V call is TRBV6-1, the J call TRBJ2-7; the D gene is possibly TRBD2 (5 bases). Trimming stripped 5 bases from V and 2 bases from J, with 13 bases between. Per germline, CDR1 MNHNS and CDR2 SASEGT. This CDR3 has 14 amino acids. The CDR3 region is CASSTSRGAYEQYF. The DNA for the CDR3 is TGTGCCAGCAGTACTTCCCGGGGAGCCTACGAGCAGTACTTC.